Below, 13 T cell receptor beta chains from the same sample are listed, as sequenced in a study of T cell responses to AZD1222 COVID-19 vaccine. Assay: immunoSEQ multiplex PCR; the TCRdb copy retains only in-frame clones and omits some. In the table there are about 140,000 clones, approximately 92% of which are singletons. The input for sequencing was peripheral blood, taken on day 0 of AZD1222 vaccination. The receptor source for this set is an adult in good health.

This rearrangement joins TRBV9 to TRBJ1-1, with D hard to call. The CDR3 has 13 residues. The V end was cut by 0 bases, the J end by 3 bases, with 6 bases between. Germline-derived CDR1 and CDR2 are SGDLS and YYNGEE. The DNA for the CDR3 is TGTGCCAGCAGCGTAGTGGAGTACACTGAAGCTTTCTTT. As protein: CASSVVEYTEAFF.

This clone was seen only once. V is TRBV5-6 and J is TRBJ2-1; D is unclear. The CDR3 has 16 amino acids. The V end lost 0 bases, the J end lost 0 bases, and 10 bases lay between the germline ends. Germline V gene lookup returns CDR1 SGHDT and CDR2 YYEEEE. CDR3 DNA: TGTGCCAGCAGCTTGGGAGTAAGTCGCTCCTACAATGAGCAGTTCTTC. Translating gives CASSLGVSRSYNEQFF.

The chain uses TRBV28 and TRBJ1-1; D gene unclear. The CDR3 contains 13 residues. The germline V and J ends were trimmed by 6 bases and 2 bases, with 10 bases remaining between them. CDR1 and CDR2 from the germline V gene are MDHEN and SYDVKM. The CDR3 DNA reads TGTGCCAGCAGCCGCGGACCCAACACTGAAGCTTTCTTT. Residues: CASSRGPNTEAFF.

V and J are TRBV14 and TRBJ1-1, with unresolved D. CDR1 and CDR2 (germline): SGHDN, FVKESK. V was clipped by 2 bases and J by 3 bases, with 7 bases between them. CDR3 length: 13 residues. The CDR3 sequence: CASSQIRDTEAFF. The CDR3 DNA follows: TGTGCCAGCAGCCAAATTAGAGACACTGAAGCTTTCTTT.

The chain joins TRBV10-3 to TRBJ1-5; 9 nucleotides match TRBD1. Germline CDR1 is ENHRY and CDR2 is SYGVKD. Germline trimming cut 10 bases from V and 5 bases from J; bases unmatched to any gene: 3. CDR3 length equals 12 residues. CDR3 nucleotides: TGTGCCACGCGGGACAGGGATCAGCCCCAGCATTTT. Its translation: CATRDRDQPQHF.

The chain carries TRBV11-2 and TRBJ1-5, with D perhaps TRBD1 (5 bases). Germline V gene data show CDR1 as SGHAT and CDR2 as FQNNGV. The CDR3 has 15 amino acids. Trimming stripped 1 base from V and 2 bases from J, with 9 bases between. CDR3 residues: CASSLGGGRNQPQHF. Here the CDR3 DNA reads TGTGCCAGCAGCTTAGGGGGGGGACGCAATCAGCCCCAGCATTTT.

This clone was observed a few times. V usage is TRBV28 and J usage is TRBJ1-5, with D maybe TRBD1 (6 bases). CDR3 length equals 14 residues. The V end lost 5 bases, the J end lost 2 bases, and 10 bases lay between the germline ends. Germline V CDR1 and CDR2: MDHEN, SYDVKM. The CDR3 DNA sequence: TGTGCCAGCAGTGACCGGACAGGCAATCAGCCCCAGCATTTT. The encoded protein is CASSDRTGNQPQHF.

This chain joins TRBV5-1 and TRBJ2-7; 10 nucleotides align to TRBD1. The CDR3 has 15 amino acids. V lost 0 bases to trimming and J lost 4 bases; unmatched junction nucleotides: 4. CDR1 is SGHRS, CDR2 YFSETQ, per germline. The CDR3, as DNA: TGCGCCAGCAGCTTGGTGACAGGGGGCCTTTACGAGCAGTACTTC. This encodes CASSLVTGGLYEQYF.

The chain joins TRBV6-5 to TRBJ2-3; 10 bases are a match to TRBD1. This CDR3 comprises 14 residues. Germline CDR1 reads MNHEY; CDR2 reads SVGAGI. The DNA for the CDR3 is TGTAGCAAGGGGGGGACAGGGGTCACAGATACGCAGTATTTT. Protein product: CSKGGTGVTDTQYF.

V usage is TRBV5-6 and J usage is TRBJ1-6; perhaps TRBD1 as D (6 bases). V was pared by 2 bases and J by 13 bases, with 7 bases between. Germline assignment: CDR1 SGHDT and CDR2 YYEEEE. CDR3 length: 11 amino acids. The CDR3 here is CASSLQGPLHF. The CDR3, as DNA: TGTGCCAGCAGCTTACAGGGCCCCCTCCACTTT.

The gene calls are TRBV7-9 and TRBJ2-7; D is undetermined. CDR3 length equals 12 residues. Germline V gene lookup returns CDR1 SEHNR and CDR2 FQNEAQ (reference sequence). The ends were cut back, 5 bases at V and 2 bases at J, with 7 bases in the middle. As DNA, the CDR3 is TGTGCCAGCAGCCCGAACACCTACGAGCAGTACTTC. Its translation is CASSPNTYEQYF. Together with reference TRBV7-9 and TRBJ2-7, the CDR3 gives the full variable domain: DTGVSQNPRHKITKRGQNVTFRCDPISEHNRLYWYRQTLGQGPEFLTYFQNEAQLEKSRLLSDRFSAERPKGSFSTLEIQRTEQGDSAMYLCASSPNTYEQYFGPGTRLTVT.

V and J are TRBV4-2 and TRBJ2-2; 9 positions agree with TRBD2. Trimming removed 0 bases from V and 1 base from J; junction bases left unmatched: 3. Germline lookup yields CDR1 LGHNA and CDR2 YNFKEQ. The CDR3 totals 17 residues. DNA of the CDR3: TGTGCCAGCAGCCAAGAACTGCGGGGGGGGAACACCGGGGAGCTGTTTTTT. Translation: CASSQELRGGNTGELFF.

The rearrangement uses TRBV11-2 and TRBJ1-1; 11 nucleotides agree with TRBD1. Germline V gene data show CDR1 as SGHAT and CDR2 as FQNNGV. The CDR3 runs 15 residues. The trim removed 5 bases at V and 3 bases at J, leaving 5 bases unmatched. The CDR3 nucleotides are TGTGCCAGCAGCGGACAGGGGGCGAAGTACACTGAAGCTTTCTTT. Protein sequence: CASSGQGAKYTEAFF. Combining the CDR3 with reference TRBV11-2 and TRBJ1-1 gives the whole variable domain EAGVAQSPRYKIIEKRQSVAFWCNPISGHATLYWYQQILGQGPKLLIQFQNNGVVDDSQLPKDRFSAERLKGVDSTLKIQPAKLEDSAVYLCASSGQGAKYTEAFFGQGTRLTVV.